This T cell receptor beta chain was obtained from a study of T cell responses to AZD1222 COVID-19 vaccine. Using immunoSEQ multiplex PCR, the repertoire was profiled, and TCRdb retains in-frame clones only, with some absent. The sample holds about 60,000 clones, about 80% seen once. Comment on this clone: What it binds is not known.

Study outcomes and limitations: White British donors predominated, females outnumbered males, and clonal diversity was possibly underestimated. Samples come after the peak T cell response, not at day 14. Seropositive at baseline were only six AZD1222 recipients.

The germline V gene has CDR1 MNHEY and CDR2 SVGAGI. V lost 0 bases to trimming and J lost 6 bases, with 12 bases between them. This CDR3 has 15 amino acids. The chain joins TRBV6-5 to TRBJ2-1; TRBD2 is a possible D gene (7 bases). The sample here was peripheral blood, taken 28 days after the second AZD1222 dose. This receptor was obtained from an adult who received the AZD1222 COVID-19 vaccine. CDR3 residues: CASSYSGGPANEQFF. The CDR3, as DNA: TGTGCCAGCAGTTACTCGGGGGGGCCGGCCAATGAGCAGTTCTTC.